This entry lists 7 T cell receptor beta chains sequenced from one sample in a study of T cells in Graves' hyperthyroidism and ophthalmopathy. The TCR beta CDR3 regions underwent amplification using RNA transcripts as the source. During a first-round RT-PCR of the TCR CDR3, the HTBI primer set was used. MiXCR was run by TCRdb on the multiplex PCR reads, yielding one entry per CDR3 protein. This sample has over 350,000 distinct CDR3 sequences, with around an eighth found just once. The specimen sequenced was blood. The source is a man aged 50-59 years with Graves' ophthalmopathy.

Many counts were recorded for this clonotype. The gene calls are TRBV18 and TRBJ1-1, with 8 bases fitting TRBD1. There are 13 residues in the CDR3. With 6 bases clipped from V and 3 bases from J, the junction kept 3 bases outside the gene matches. Per germline, CDR1 KGHSH and CDR2 LQKENI. CDR3 bases: TGTGCCAGCTCCCAGGGGGCCGACACTGAAGCTTTCTTT. Its translation: CASSQGADTEAFF.

This clonotype was counted a few times. A much bigger clone sits one base away, suggesting this may be a read error. This chain connects TRBV27 to TRBJ2-1; a weak D match, TRBD1 (5 bases). The CDR3 length is 11 residues. Trimming removed 7 bases at V and 10 bases at J, with 11 bases between. Germline CDR1 is MNHEY and CDR2 is SMNVEV (reference sequence). The CDR3 spells CASNPGREQFF. CDR3 nucleotide sequence: TGTGCCAGCAATCCAGGGCGAGAGCAGTTCTTC.

This clonotype was seen many times. The V call is TRBV2, the J call TRBJ1-6; unclear D gene. The ends were cut back, 0 bases at V and 6 bases at J, with 9 bases in the middle. Germline V gene lookup returns CDR1 SNHLY and CDR2 FYNNEI. The CDR3 totals 15 residues. This CDR3 is CASSEARTANSPLHF. The CDR3 nucleotides are TGTGCCAGCAGTGAAGCGCGTACAGCTAATTCACCCCTCCACTTT.

The rearrangement joins TRBV3-1 to TRBJ2-1; D might be TRBD1 (6 bases). Germline V CDR1 and CDR2: LGHDT, YNNKEL (reference sequence). This CDR3 has 17 amino acids. Deletions cut 5 bases from V and 0 bases from J, with 17 bases between. CDR3 sequence reads: CASSTTLQGHSYNEQFF. CDR3 DNA: TGTGCCAGCAGCACCACCTTACAGGGACACTCCTACAATGAGCAGTTCTTC.

This clonotype was detected only a few times. J is TRBJ2-1 and V is TRBV19; D could derive from TRBD1 or TRBD2 (6 bases each). V gave up 4 bases and J gave up 0 bases, with 22 bases separating them. Per germline, CDR1 LNHDA and CDR2 SQIVND (reference sequence). There are 19 residues in the CDR3. CDR3 protein: CASSTRGGLASLSYNEQFF. DNA of the CDR3: TGTGCCAGTAGTACCAGGGGCGGGCTAGCGAGCCTCTCCTACAATGAGCAGTTCTTC. The variable domain in full, completed from reference TRBV19 and TRBJ2-1, reads DGGITQSPKYLFRKEGQNVTLSCEQNLNHDAMYWYRQDPGQGLRLIYYSQIVNDFQKGDIAEGYSVSREKKESFPLTVTSAQKNPTAFYLCASSTRGGLASLSYNEQFFGPGTRLTVL.

A few counts support this clonotype. The CDR3 region has the DNA TGTGCCAGCAGTGCCGGGACTAGACCCGTGGAGCAGTTCTTC. It codes for CASSAGTRPVEQFF. The chain employs TRBV28 and TRBJ2-1; 8 bases match TRBD2. Germline CDR1 MDHEN, CDR2 SYDVKM. Trimming at V came to 5 bases and at J to 10 bases, leaving 10 bases not matched to a gene. This CDR3 has 14 amino acids.

This clonotype was counted only a few times. CDR3: CASSSTGDYDTQYF. CDR3 bases: TGTGCCAGCAGCTCGACAGGGGACTACGATACGCAGTATTTT. V and J are TRBV7-3 and TRBJ2-3; D might be TRBD1 (8 bases). CDR3 size: 14 residues. Trimming stripped 4 bases from V and 6 bases from J, with 14 bases between. Germline V CDR1 and CDR2: SGHTA, FQGTGA.